Listed here are 22 T cell receptor beta chains from one sample, sequenced in a study of blood T cells in healthy people across ages. Then a second PCR, running about 6 to 11 cycles, was carried out with a sample-barcoded 5' primer and a J-beta primer mix. TCRdb passed the 5' RACE reads through MiXCR, listing each CDR3 protein once. Of over 700,000 distinct CDR3 sequences listed, less than 70% are singletons. The sample consisted of blood. These receptors were obtained from a man of 80 years or more in good health.

The rearrangement links TRBV27 to TRBJ2-7; 9 bases match TRBD1. This CDR3 is 15 amino acids long. With V trimmed by 6 bases and J by 1 base, 7 bases remained unmatched. The V gene's germline CDR1 is MNHEY and CDR2 SMNVEV (reference sequence). CDR3 protein: CASSSLGQGSYEQYF. The CDR3 region has the DNA TGTGCCAGCAGCTCTTTGGGACAGGGATCCTACGAGCAGTACTTC.

The chain employs TRBV18 and TRBJ2-1, with 8 bases identical to TRBD1. The CDR3 contains 17 residues. Trimming at V came to 4 bases and at J to 4 bases, leaving 12 bases not matched to a gene. The germline gives CDR1 KGHSH, CDR2 LQKENI. The CDR3: CASSRLLGTGGYNEQFF. The DNA of the CDR3 is TGTGCCAGCTCACGCCTTTTAGGGACAGGCGGTTACAATGAGCAGTTCTTC.

This sequence joins TRBV6-5 and TRBJ2-1; the match to TRBD2 covers 14 bases. Germline V gives CDR1 MNHEY, CDR2 SVGAGI. This CDR3 contains 16 residues. The junction had 6 bases not matched to a gene; V was cut back by 6 bases and J by 5 bases. CDR3 nucleotide sequence: TGTGCCAGCAGCCGACTAGCGGGAGGGGGGCACAATGAGCAGTTCTTC. It is translated as CASSRLAGGGHNEQFF.

V is TRBV6-1 and J is TRBJ2-3, with 11 bases fitting TRBD2. From germline, CDR1 is MNHNS and CDR2 SASEGT. This CDR3 is built from 19 residues. The ends lost 3 bases at V and 14 bases at J; junction bases unmatched: 25. CDR3 region: CASSEGVLAGAGGHRDAYF. CDR3 DNA: TGTGCCAGCAGTGAGGGGGTACTAGCGGGAGCTGGGGGTCACAGAGACGCGTATTTT.

J is TRBJ2-1 and V is TRBV10-3, with 9 bases fitting TRBD2. The CDR3 runs 14 residues. Germline V gene data show CDR1 as ENHRY and CDR2 as SYGVKD. Trimming took 8 bases from V and 9 from J; bases not matched to a gene: 11. CDR3 DNA sequence: TGTGCCATCGAGCCGGGACTAGCAGTGGGTGAGCAGTTCTTC. It yields the protein CAIEPGLAVGEQFF.

This clonotype showed up just a few times. J is TRBJ2-3 and V is TRBV27; D possibly matches TRBD1 or TRBD2 (6 bases each). The CDR3 runs 16 residues. V was trimmed by 6 bases and J by 0 bases, leaving 16 bases between them. Germline CDR1 and CDR2: MNHEY and SMNVEV (reference sequence). CDR3 sequence: CASREDWGASTDTQYF. In DNA, the CDR3 is TGTGCCAGCAGGGAGGACTGGGGGGCTAGCACAGATACGCAGTATTTT.

J is TRBJ1-1 and V is TRBV13; weak D call: TRBD1 (6 bases). V shed 1 base and J shed 11 bases, with 8 bases lying between them. CDR3 length: 11 residues. Germline-derived CDR1 and CDR2 are PRHDT and FYEKMQ (reference sequence). CDR3 in DNA: TGTGCCAGCAGCTTAGAAGGGGGGGCTTTCTTT. This gives the protein CASSLEGGAFF.

This sequence joins TRBV4-1 and TRBJ2-1; 7 bases match TRBD2. Trimming cost V 0 bases and J 9 bases; bases outside gene matches: 11. CDR3 size: 16 residues. The germline CDR1 and CDR2 sequences are MGHRA and YSYEKL. The CDR3 loop reads CASSQDTGLRTGEQFF. Written as DNA, the CDR3 is TGCGCCAGCAGCCAAGACACGGGACTACGCACAGGTGAGCAGTTCTTC.

The CDR3 sequence is CAISVARGTGDNEQFF. DNA for the CDR3: TGTGCCATCAGTGTGGCACGGGGGACAGGGGACAATGAGCAGTTCTTC. V gene TRBV10-3 combines with J gene TRBJ2-1, with 10 positions matching TRBD1. The CDR3 runs 16 residues. With 4 bases clipped from V and 5 bases from J, the junction kept 8 bases outside the gene matches. CDR1 ENHRY and CDR2 SYGVKD come from the germline V gene.

This clonotype was observed a handful of times. The CDR3 DNA reads as TGTGCCAGCAGTTTCTTTTCTAGCGGGCATAGCACAGATACGCAGTATTTT. Encoded protein: CASSFFSSGHSTDTQYF. The V call is TRBV27, the J call TRBJ2-3; 8 bases line up with TRBD2. Unmatched junction bases numbered 8, after V lost 3 bases and J lost 0 bases. CDR3 length equals 17 residues. Germline CDR1 MNHEY, CDR2 SMNVEV (reference sequence).

This clonotype was counted a few times. The chain joins TRBV12-3 or TRBV12-4 to TRBJ2-7, with 12 bases matching TRBD2. This CDR3 has 14 residues. The junction had 6 bases not matched to a gene; V was cut back by 6 bases and J by 6 bases. The CDR3 region is CASRPTSGRFEQYF. CDR3 DNA: TGTGCCAGCAGGCCGACTAGCGGGAGATTCGAGCAGTACTTC.

The V call is TRBV9, the J call TRBJ2-6; the D gene is possibly TRBD1 (6 bases). Trimming removed 1 base from V and 2 bases from J, with 10 bases in between. Looked up from germline, CDR1 is SGDLS and CDR2 is YYNGEE. CDR3 length: 16 residues. The CDR3: CASSVNQGPGANVLTF. CDR3 DNA: TGTGCCAGCAGCGTAAACCAGGGGCCTGGGGCCAACGTCCTGACTTTC.

The chain is built from TRBV3-1 and TRBJ2-5; no firm D call. The J call is uncertain, as TRBJ2-7 better fits the DNA end. The CDR3 is 13 residues long. Germline V gene data show CDR1 as LGHDT and CDR2 as YNNKEL (reference sequence). The CDR3 region is CASAPLGGDEQYF. For the CDR3, the DNA is TGTGCCAGTGCCCCCCTTGGCGGTGACGAGCAGTACTTC.

The chain recombines TRBV29-1 with TRBJ2-5, with 8 bases identical to TRBD1. The V gene end was trimmed by 5 bases and the J gene end by 3 bases; junction bases not matched to a gene: 14. Germline V gene lookup returns CDR1 SQVTM and CDR2 ANQGSEA. The CDR3 runs to 16 residues. The CDR3 nucleotides are TGCAGCGTTACCTTACTCCAACAGGGGGTGGAAGAGACCCAGTACTTC. This translates into CSVTLLQQGVEETQYF.

This clonotype has a single count. This rearrangement joins TRBV6-5 to TRBJ2-3; 9 bases align to TRBD1. CDR1 and CDR2 (germline): MNHEY, SVGAGI. This CDR3 comprises 16 residues. After removal of 5 bases from V and 3 bases from J, the junction contained 9 bases not matched to a gene. In DNA form, the CDR3 reads TGTGCCAGCAGTCCCGGGACAGGGTTTCGGACAGATACGCAGTATTTT. It yields the protein CASSPGTGFRTDTQYF.

The gene calls are TRBV2 and TRBJ2-1, with TRBD2 matching 8 bases. Germline CDR1 SNHLY, CDR2 FYNNEI. The CDR3 contains 15 residues. V dropped 6 bases and J dropped 6; count of bases not matched to a gene: 10. The CDR3 DNA is TGTGCCAGCAGACCAGCGGGAGCTCCTCCCAATGAGCAGTTCTTC. Protein sequence: CASRPAGAPPNEQFF.

The chain uses TRBV9 and TRBJ2-7; a possible D gene is TRBD2 (5 bases). The tail of the sequence fits TRBJ2-5 better, so the J call may be wrong. The CDR3 has 14 amino acids. Germline V gene lookup returns CDR1 SGDLS and CDR2 YYNGEE. In DNA, the CDR3 is TGTGCCAGCAGCTGGCGGGTAGACGGAGAGACCCAGTACTTC. Translated, it gives CASSWRVDGETQYF.

The chain is built from TRBV27 and TRBJ2-2; 8 bases are shared with TRBD2. The CDR3 extends over 15 amino acids. Trimming cost V 8 bases and J 2 bases; bases outside gene matches: 7. Germline V gives CDR1 MNHEY, CDR2 SMNVEV (reference sequence). The chain's CDR3 is CASSNVAGNTGELFF. The CDR3 region has the DNA TGTGCCAGCTCCAACGTAGCGGGAAACACCGGGGAGCTGTTTTTT.

V and J are TRBV2 and TRBJ2-2, with D uncertain. The CDR3 covers 15 residues. Trimming shortened V by 6 bases and J by 5 bases, and 16 bases separated the two germline ends. Germline V lookup: CDR1 SNHLY, CDR2 FYNNEI. This CDR3 is CASSERLGGTGELFF. DNA for the CDR3: TGTGCCAGCAGCGAGAGACTGGGTGGAACCGGGGAGCTGTTTTTT.

This chain connects TRBV24-1 to TRBJ2-7; TRBD1 agrees at 8 bases. The V gene end was trimmed by 4 bases and the J gene end by 2 bases; junction bases not matched to a gene: 6. CDR1 KGHDR and CDR2 SFDVKD come from the germline V gene. The CDR3 totals 15 residues. The CDR3 DNA reads TGTGCCACCAGTGACTCCGGGACAGGAGCCTACGAGCAGTACTTC. Its translation: CATSDSGTGAYEQYF.

CDR3 sequence reads: CASRHRGTNQPQHF. The CDR3 DNA is TGTGCCAGCAGACATAGGGGGACCAATCAGCCCCAGCATTTT. The gene calls are TRBV3-1 and TRBJ1-5; possible D gene TRBD1, 6 bases. V was clipped by 6 bases and J by 3 bases, with 12 bases between them. Germline CDR1 is LGHDT and CDR2 is YNNKEL (reference sequence). This CDR3 has 14 amino acids.

The rearrangement joins TRBV4-2 to TRBJ2-1, with 10 bases fitting TRBD2. The better agreement between TRBJ2-7 and the DNA end casts doubt on the J call. Looked up from germline, CDR1 is LGHNA and CDR2 is YNFKEQ. The CDR3 has 15 residues. CDR3 sequence: CASSQEAGGYNEQYF. CDR3 bases: TGTGCCAGCAGCCAAGAAGCGGGAGGGTACAATGAGCAGTACTTC.